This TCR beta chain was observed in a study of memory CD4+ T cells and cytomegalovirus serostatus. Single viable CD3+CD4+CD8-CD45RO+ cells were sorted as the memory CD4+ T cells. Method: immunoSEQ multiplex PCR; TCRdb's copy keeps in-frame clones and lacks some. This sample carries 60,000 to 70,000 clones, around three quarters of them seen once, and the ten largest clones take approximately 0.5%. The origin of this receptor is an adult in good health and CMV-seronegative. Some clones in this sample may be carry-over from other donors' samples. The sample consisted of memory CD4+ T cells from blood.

CDR3 sequence reads: CASSVDGSNQPQHF. CDR3 DNA sequence: TGTGCCAGCAGTGTTGACGGTAGCAATCAGCCCCAGCATTTT. The chain couples TRBV6-1 to TRBJ1-5; D ambiguous. Germline loops: CDR1 MNHNS, CDR2 SASEGT. With 4 bases removed from V and 0 bases from J, the gap between germline ends came to 7 bases. This CDR3 region has 14 residues.